Shown below are 9 T cell receptor beta chains from a single sample sequenced in a study of cytomegalovirus exposure and HLA in healthy donors. The PCR used 60 Vbeta and 13 Jbeta primers. Assay: immunoSEQ multiplex PCR; the TCRdb copy retains only in-frame clones and omits some. The data hold under 150,000 clones, with over 70% observed a single time. The sample consisted of PBMCs. The receptor set was obtained from a man younger than 40 in good health and CMV-seronegative.

V gene TRBV23-1 combines with J gene TRBJ1-1; a possible D gene is TRBD1 (6 bases). TRBV23-1 is designated an ORF whose function remains uncertain. The ends were cut back, 0 bases at V and 3 bases at J, with 20 bases in the middle. This CDR3 has 18 residues. CDR3 nucleotides: TGCGCCAGCAGTCAATCGGAGTCGGCAGGGGCGGTCTACACTGAAGCTTTCTTT. Translation: CASSQSESAGAVYTEAFF.

V gene TRBV6-5 combines with J gene TRBJ1-5; weak D call: TRBD1 (5 bases). The length of the CDR3 is 13 residues. Trimming left V 4 bases short and J 7 bases short, with 11 bases between. Germline CDR1 is MNHEY and CDR2 is SVGAGI. The CDR3: CASSSGSDQPQHF. The CDR3 DNA reads as TGTGCCAGCAGTTCAGGGTCCGACCAGCCCCAGCATTTT.

This chain links TRBV14 with TRBJ2-5; perhaps TRBD2 as D (6 bases). The CDR3 is 17 residues long. Germline V gives CDR1 SGHDN, CDR2 FVKESK. V was trimmed by 0 bases and J by 5 bases, leaving 19 bases between them. This CDR3 reads CASSQDPKTGDVETQYF. The CDR3 nucleotides are TGTGCCAGCAGCCAAGACCCCAAGACGGGAGATGTCGAGACCCAGTACTTC. Full variable domain (rest looked up from reference TRBV14 and TRBJ2-5): EAGVTQFPSHSVIEKGQTVTLRCDPISGHDNLYWYRRVMGKEIKFLLHFVKESKQDESGMPNNRFLAERTGGTYSTLKVQPAELEDSGVYFCASSQDPKTGDVETQYFGPGTRLLVL.

This clone appeared a single time. The chain joins TRBV4-1 to TRBJ2-7; perhaps TRBD1 as D (6 bases). This CDR3 is 19 amino acids long. Between the trimmed V and J ends, which lost 0 bases and 4 bases, there was a span of 25 bases. The germline gives CDR1 MGHRA, CDR2 YSYEKL. For the CDR3, the DNA is TGCGCCAGCAGCCAAGACCCTGGAACTACCGGGACATCGCATTACGAGCAGTACTTC. As protein: CASSQDPGTTGTSHYEQYF.

The chain carries TRBV7-3 and TRBJ1-2, with 8 bases matching TRBD1. The CDR3 is 13 amino acids. After removal of 6 bases from V and 3 bases from J, the junction contained 3 bases not matched to a gene. Germline V gene lookup returns CDR1 SGHTA and CDR2 FQGTGA. The DNA of the CDR3 is TGTGCCAGCAGTCCACAGGGGGACTATGGCTACACCTTC. Protein sequence: CASSPQGDYGYTF. Complete variable domain (other parts from reference TRBV7-3 and TRBJ1-2): GAGVSQTPSNKVTEKGKYVELRCDPISGHTALYWYRQSLGQGPEFLIYFQGTGAADDSGLPNDRFFAVRPEGSVSTLKIQRTERGDSAVYLCASSPQGDYGYTFGSGTRLTVV.

This clone was seen a few times. V usage is TRBV18 and J usage is TRBJ2-5; 12 bases align to TRBD1. From germline, CDR1 is KGHSH and CDR2 LQKENI. Unmatched junction bases numbered 7, after V lost 0 bases and J lost 5 bases. The CDR3 is made up of 17 amino acids. CDR3 in DNA: TGTGCCAGCTCACCACCGGGGACAGGGGGCTTCCGTGAGACCCAGTACTTC. The encoded protein is CASSPPGTGGFRETQYF.

V and J are TRBV4-2 and TRBJ2-1, with D possibly matching TRBD2 (5 bases). With 3 bases removed from V and 9 bases from J, the gap between germline ends came to 18 bases. The CDR3 has 15 residues. CDR1 and CDR2 (germline): LGHNA, YNFKEQ. CDR3 sequence: CASSHPRVGGGEQFF. CDR3 bases: TGTGCCAGCAGCCACCCTCGAGTTGGAGGTGGTGAGCAGTTCTTC.

The rearrangement uses TRBV29-1 and TRBJ2-7; possibly TRBD1 for D (6 bases). This CDR3 has 15 residues. The germline CDR1 and CDR2 sequences are SQVTM and ANQGSEA. Trimming left V 4 bases short and J 1 base short, with 17 bases between. The CDR3 loop is CSVVLSDRESYEQYF. CDR3 bases: TGCAGCGTTGTCCTTTCGGACAGAGAGTCCTACGAGCAGTACTTC.

J is TRBJ2-5 and V is TRBV9; a weak D match, TRBD2 (5 bases). V lost 3 bases, J lost 5 bases, and 5 bases lay in between. The CDR3 is 11 residues long. CDR1 is SGDLS and CDR2 is YYNGEE in the germline V gene. CDR3 nucleotide sequence: TGTGCCAGCAGCGGCGGGGAGACCCAGTACTTC. Protein sequence: CASSGGETQYF.